This T cell receptor (beta chain) was captured in a study of memory CD4+ T cells and cytomegalovirus serostatus. Notes on the study in general: Each of approximately 69 CMV-associated TCRbeta sequences occurred in one to five individuals.

Note on this clone: Its antigen is not known.

The data were produced by immunoSEQ multiplex PCR, yet TCRdb's version contains in-frame clones alone and is incomplete. Among tens of thousands of clones, 70% to 85% were seen once, and the ten largest hold about 5.8%. The sort gate was single viable CD3+CD4+CD8-CD45RO+ cells for memory CD4+ T cells. Germline CDR1 is SEHNR and CDR2 is FQNEAQ (reference sequence). J lost 4 bases, V lost 4 bases, and 6 bases had no gene match. This CDR3 contains 15 residues. The receptor's source is an adult in good health and CMV-seropositive. Sequencing was performed on memory CD4+ T cells from blood. This sequence joins TRBV7-9 and TRBJ2-5, with TRBD1 matching 10 bases. The CDR3 here is CASSSSGQGRETQYF. The CDR3 nucleotides read TGTGCCAGCAGCTCGTCGGGACAGGGGCGAGAGACCCAGTACTTC.